This TCR beta chain emerged from a study of response to subunit inactivated influenza vaccine. Findings and limits, study-wide: Authors suggested each seasonal flu vaccination may recruit only limited numbers of new T cells.

This clonotype has only a few counts. What it recognizes is unknown. A single record per CDR3 protein comes from TCRdb applying MiXCR to the RT-PCR reads. This table has 500,000 to 750,000 distinct CDR3 sequences, 14% appearing once. The junction had 4 bases not matched to a gene; V was cut back by 3 bases and J by 0 bases. The CDR3 runs to 18 residues. Per germline, CDR1 SGHVS and CDR2 FNYEAQ. Material: PBMCs from blood, obtained about 12 days after vaccination. The sequence was obtained from a man in his fifties who received an inactivated influenza vaccine. V and J are TRBV7-6 and TRBJ2-1, with 14 bases fitting TRBD2. This chain's CDR3 is CASSLGLAGDSSYNEQFF. CDR3 nucleotides: TGTGCCAGCAGCTTGGGACTAGCGGGAGACAGCTCCTACAATGAGCAGTTCTTC.